The present T cell receptor beta chain was sequenced within a study of shared clonotypes between healthy human individuals. Study details: The composition of the donors was a couple of women and three men aged 18 to 49.

Study-wide points: The study sampled only blood, and tissue repertoires likely differ. What limited the represented genetic and exposure-history diversity was the small number of donors.

To note about this clone: What it binds is unknown.

Trimming shortened V by 8 bases and J by 4 bases, and 14 bases separated the two germline ends. Germline CDR1 and CDR2: SGHVS and FNYEAQ. CDR3 length: 13 residues. Assay used: immunoSEQ multiplex PCR; TCRdb lists only in-frame clones, some missing. The sample shows about 600,000 clones, around 78% of them seen only once. The clonotype comes from a woman aged 40 to 49 in good health. Some clones in this sample may be carry-over from other donors' samples. Sequenced material: PBMCs. V gene TRBV7-6 combines with J gene TRBJ2-5; D gene uncertain. CDR3 nucleotide sequence: TGTGCCAGCCGAACGTACGGCATAGAGACCCAGTACTTC. Translated: CASRTYGIETQYF. The full variable domain, rest sourced from reference TRBV7-6 and TRBJ2-5, is GAGVSQSPRYKVTKRGQDVALRCDPISGHVSLYWYRQALGQGPEFLTYFNYEAQQDKSGLPNDRFSAERPEGSISTLTIQRTEQRDSAMYRCASRTYGIETQYFGPGTRLLVL.